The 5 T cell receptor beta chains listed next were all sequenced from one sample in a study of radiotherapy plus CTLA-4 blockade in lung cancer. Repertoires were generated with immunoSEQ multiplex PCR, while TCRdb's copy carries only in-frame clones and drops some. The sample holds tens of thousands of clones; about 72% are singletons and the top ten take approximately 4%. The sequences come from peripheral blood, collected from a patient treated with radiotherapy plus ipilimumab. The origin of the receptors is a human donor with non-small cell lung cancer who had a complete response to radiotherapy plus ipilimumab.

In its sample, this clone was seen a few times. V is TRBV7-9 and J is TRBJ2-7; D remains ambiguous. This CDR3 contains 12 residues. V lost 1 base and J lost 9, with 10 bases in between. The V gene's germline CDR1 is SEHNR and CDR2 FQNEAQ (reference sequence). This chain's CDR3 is CASSLVDNRQYV. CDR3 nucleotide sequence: TGTGCCAGCAGCTTAGTTGACAACAGGCAGTACGTC.

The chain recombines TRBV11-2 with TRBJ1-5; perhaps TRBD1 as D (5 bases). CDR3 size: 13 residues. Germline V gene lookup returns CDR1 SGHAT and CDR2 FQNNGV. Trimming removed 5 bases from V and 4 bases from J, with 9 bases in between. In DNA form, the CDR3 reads TGTGCCAGCAGCGGAGGGGAAAATCAGCCCCAGCATTTT. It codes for CASSGGENQPQHF.

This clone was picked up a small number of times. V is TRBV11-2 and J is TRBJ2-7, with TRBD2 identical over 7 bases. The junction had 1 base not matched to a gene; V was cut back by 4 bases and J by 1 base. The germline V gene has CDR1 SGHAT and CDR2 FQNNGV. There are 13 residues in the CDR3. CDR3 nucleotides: TGTGCCAGCAGCTGGGGGGGGTCCTACGAGCAGTACGTC. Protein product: CASSWGGSYEQYV.

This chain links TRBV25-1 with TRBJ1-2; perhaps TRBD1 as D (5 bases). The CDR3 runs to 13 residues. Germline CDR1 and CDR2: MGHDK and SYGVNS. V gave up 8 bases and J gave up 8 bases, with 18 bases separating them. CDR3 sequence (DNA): TGTGCCAGCTCCTGGGGGGGTTTAGAAGGCTACACCTTC. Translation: CASSWGGLEGYTF.

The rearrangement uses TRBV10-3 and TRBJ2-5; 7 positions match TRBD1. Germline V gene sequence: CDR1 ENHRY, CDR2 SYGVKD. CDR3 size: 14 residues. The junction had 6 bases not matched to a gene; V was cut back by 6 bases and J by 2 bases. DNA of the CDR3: TGTGCCATCAGACAGGGGAACGGGCAAGAGACCCAGTACTTC. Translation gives CAIRQGNGQETQYF.